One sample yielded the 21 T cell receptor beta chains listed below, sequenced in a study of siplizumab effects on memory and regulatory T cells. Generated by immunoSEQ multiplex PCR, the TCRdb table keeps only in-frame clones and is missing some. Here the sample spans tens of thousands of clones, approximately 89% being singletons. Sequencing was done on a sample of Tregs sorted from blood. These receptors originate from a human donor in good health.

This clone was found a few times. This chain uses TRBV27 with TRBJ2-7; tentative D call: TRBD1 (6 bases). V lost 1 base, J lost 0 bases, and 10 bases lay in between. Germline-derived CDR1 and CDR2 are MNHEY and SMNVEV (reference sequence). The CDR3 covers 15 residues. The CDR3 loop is CASSLYRDTSYEQYF. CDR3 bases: TGTGCCAGCAGTTTATATCGGGACACCTCCTACGAGCAGTACTTC.

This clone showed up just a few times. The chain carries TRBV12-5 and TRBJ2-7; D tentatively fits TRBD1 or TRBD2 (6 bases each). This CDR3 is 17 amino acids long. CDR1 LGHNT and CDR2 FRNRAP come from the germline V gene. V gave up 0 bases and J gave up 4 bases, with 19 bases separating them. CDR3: CASGLVLLTGRSYEQYF. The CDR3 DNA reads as TGTGCTAGTGGTTTGGTACTCCTAACAGGGAGGTCTTACGAGCAGTACTTC.

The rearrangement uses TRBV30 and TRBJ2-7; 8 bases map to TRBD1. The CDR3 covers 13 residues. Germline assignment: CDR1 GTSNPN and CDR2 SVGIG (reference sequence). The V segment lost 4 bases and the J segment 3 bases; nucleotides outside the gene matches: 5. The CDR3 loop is CAWNTGQGYEQYF. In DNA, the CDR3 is TGTGCCTGGAATACTGGACAGGGCTACGAGCAGTACTTC.

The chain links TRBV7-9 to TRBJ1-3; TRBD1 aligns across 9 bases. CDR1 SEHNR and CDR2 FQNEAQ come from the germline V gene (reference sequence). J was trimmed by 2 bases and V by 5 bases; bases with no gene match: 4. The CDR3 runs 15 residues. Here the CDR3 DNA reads TGTGCCAGCAGCGTTGGGACAGGGACTGGAAACACCATATATTTT. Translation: CASSVGTGTGNTIYF.

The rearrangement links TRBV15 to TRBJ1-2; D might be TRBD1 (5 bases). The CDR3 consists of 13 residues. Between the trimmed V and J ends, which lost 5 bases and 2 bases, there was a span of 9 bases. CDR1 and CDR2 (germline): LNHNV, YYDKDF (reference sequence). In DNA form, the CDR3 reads TGTGCCACCAGCCTGACAGTGAACTATGGCTACACCTTC. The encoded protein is CATSLTVNYGYTF.

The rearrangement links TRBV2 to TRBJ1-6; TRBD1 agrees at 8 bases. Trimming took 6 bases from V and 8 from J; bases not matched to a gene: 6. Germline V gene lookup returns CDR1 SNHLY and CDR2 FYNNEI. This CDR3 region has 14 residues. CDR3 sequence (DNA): TGTGCCAGCAGGTACAGGGGGACCGATTCACCCCTCCACTTT. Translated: CASRYRGTDSPLHF. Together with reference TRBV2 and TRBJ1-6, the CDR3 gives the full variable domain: EPEVTQTPSHQVTQMGQEVILRCVPISNHLYFYWYRQILGQKVEFLVSFYNNEISEKSEIFDDQFSVERPDGSNFTLKIRSTKLEDSAMYFCASRYRGTDSPLHFGNGTRLTVT.

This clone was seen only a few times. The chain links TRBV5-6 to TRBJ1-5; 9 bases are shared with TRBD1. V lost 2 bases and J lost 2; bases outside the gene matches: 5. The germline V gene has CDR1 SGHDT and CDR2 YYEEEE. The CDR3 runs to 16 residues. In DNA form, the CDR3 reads TGTGCCAGCAGCTTAGGGACAGGGTCCGGCAATCAGCCCCAGCATTTT. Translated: CASSLGTGSGNQPQHF.

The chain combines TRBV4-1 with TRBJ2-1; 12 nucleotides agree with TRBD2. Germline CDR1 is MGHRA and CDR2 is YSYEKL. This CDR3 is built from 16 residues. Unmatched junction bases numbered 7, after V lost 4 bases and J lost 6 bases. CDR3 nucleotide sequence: TGCGCCAGCAGCCCACGGACTAGCGGGACTTCCAATGAGCAGTTCTTC. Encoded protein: CASSPRTSGTSNEQFF.

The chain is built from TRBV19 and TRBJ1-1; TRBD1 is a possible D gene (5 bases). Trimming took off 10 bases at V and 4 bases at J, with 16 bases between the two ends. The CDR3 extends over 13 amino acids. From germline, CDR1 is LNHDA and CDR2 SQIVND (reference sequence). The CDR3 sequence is CAIRGVLGTEAFF. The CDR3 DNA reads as TGTGCCATTCGAGGGGTCTTAGGCACTGAAGCTTTCTTT.

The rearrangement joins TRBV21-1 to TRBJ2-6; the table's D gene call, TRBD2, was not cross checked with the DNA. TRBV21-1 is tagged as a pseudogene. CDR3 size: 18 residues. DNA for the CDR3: TGTGCCAGGACTTCTTTGGGGAGACACCCCTCTGGGGCCAACGTCCTGACTTTC. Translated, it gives CARTSLGRHPSGANVLTF.

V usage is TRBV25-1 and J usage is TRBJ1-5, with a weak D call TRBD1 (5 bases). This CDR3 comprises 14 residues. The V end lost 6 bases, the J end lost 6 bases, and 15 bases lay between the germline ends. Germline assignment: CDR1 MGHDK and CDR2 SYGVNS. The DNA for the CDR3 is TGTGCCAGCAGCCAGCTGGGGGATGGTCAGCCCCAGCATTTT. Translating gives CASSQLGDGQPQHF.

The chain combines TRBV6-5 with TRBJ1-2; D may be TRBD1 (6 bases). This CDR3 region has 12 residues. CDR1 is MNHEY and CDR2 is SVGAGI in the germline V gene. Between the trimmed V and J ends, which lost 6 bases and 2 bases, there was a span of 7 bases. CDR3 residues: CASRQGNYGYTF. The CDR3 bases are TGTGCCAGCAGGCAGGGGAACTATGGCTACACCTTC.

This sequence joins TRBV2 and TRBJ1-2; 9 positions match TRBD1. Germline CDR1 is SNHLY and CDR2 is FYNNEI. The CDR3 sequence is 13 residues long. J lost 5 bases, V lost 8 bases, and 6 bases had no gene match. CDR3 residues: CASSGTGRYGYTF. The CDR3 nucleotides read TGTGCCAGCTCCGGGACAGGGAGGTATGGCTACACCTTC.

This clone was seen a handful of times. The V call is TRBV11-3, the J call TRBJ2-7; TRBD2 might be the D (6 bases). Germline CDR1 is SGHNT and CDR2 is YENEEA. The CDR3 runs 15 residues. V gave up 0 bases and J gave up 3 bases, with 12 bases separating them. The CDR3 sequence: CASSLDQASDYEQYF. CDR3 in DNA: TGTGCCAGCAGCTTAGATCAGGCTAGCGACTACGAGCAGTACTTC.

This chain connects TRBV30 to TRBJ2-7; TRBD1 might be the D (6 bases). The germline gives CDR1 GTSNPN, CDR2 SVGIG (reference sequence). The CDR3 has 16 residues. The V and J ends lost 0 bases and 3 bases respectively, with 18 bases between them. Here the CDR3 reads CAWSVRGSQGNYEQYF. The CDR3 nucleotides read TGTGCCTGGAGTGTACGGGGAAGCCAGGGGAACTACGAGCAGTACTTC.

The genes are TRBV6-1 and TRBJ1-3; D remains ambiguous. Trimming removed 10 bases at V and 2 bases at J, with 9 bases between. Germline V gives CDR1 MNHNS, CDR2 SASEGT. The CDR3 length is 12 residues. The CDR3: CATDRTGNTIYF. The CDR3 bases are TGTGCCACCGATCGGACTGGAAACACCATATATTTT.

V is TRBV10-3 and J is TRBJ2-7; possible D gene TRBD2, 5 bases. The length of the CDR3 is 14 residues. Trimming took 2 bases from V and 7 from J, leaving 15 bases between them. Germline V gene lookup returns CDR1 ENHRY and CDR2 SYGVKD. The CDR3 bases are TGTGCCATCAGTGAGGAGGCTAGCCTGAGGGAGCAGTACTTC. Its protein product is CAISEEASLREQYF.

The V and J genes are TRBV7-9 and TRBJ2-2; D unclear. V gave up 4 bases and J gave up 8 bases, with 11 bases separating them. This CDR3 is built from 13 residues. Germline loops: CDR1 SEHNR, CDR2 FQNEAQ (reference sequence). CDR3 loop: CASSSPWVGELFF. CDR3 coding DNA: TGTGCCAGCAGCTCCCCGTGGGTGGGGGAGCTGTTTTTT. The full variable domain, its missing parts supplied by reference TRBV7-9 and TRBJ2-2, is DTGVSQNPRHKITKRGQNVTFRCDPISEHNRLYWYRQTLGQGPEFLTYFQNEAQLEKSRLLSDRFSAERPKGSFSTLEIQRTEQGDSAMYLCASSSPWVGELFFGEGSRLTVL.

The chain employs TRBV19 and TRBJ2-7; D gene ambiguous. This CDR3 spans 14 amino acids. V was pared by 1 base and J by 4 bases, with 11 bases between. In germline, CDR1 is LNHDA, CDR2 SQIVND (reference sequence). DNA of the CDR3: TGTGCCAGTAGTATAGGGCCGACAATTTACGAGCAGTACTTC. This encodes CASSIGPTIYEQYF.

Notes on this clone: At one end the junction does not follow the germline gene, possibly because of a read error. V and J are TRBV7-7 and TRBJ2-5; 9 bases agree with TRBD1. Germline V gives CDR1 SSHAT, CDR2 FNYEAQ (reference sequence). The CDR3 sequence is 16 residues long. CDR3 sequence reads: CASSLGTGMIQETQYF. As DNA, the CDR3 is TGTGCTAGCAGCTTAGGGACAGGGATGATCCAAGAGACCCAGTACTTC. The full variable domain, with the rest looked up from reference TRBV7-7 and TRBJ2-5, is GAGVSQSPRYKVTKRGQDVTLRCDPISSHATLYWYQQALGQGPEFLTYFNYEAQPDKSGLPSDRFSAERPEGSISTLTIQRTEQRDSAMYRCASSLGTGMIQETQYFGPGTRLLVL.

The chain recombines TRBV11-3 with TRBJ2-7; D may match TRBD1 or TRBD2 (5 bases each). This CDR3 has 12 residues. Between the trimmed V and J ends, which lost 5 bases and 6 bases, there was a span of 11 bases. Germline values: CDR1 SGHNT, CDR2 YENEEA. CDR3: CASSPPGTEQYF. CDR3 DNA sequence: TGTGCCAGCAGCCCGCCAGGGACCGAGCAGTACTTC.